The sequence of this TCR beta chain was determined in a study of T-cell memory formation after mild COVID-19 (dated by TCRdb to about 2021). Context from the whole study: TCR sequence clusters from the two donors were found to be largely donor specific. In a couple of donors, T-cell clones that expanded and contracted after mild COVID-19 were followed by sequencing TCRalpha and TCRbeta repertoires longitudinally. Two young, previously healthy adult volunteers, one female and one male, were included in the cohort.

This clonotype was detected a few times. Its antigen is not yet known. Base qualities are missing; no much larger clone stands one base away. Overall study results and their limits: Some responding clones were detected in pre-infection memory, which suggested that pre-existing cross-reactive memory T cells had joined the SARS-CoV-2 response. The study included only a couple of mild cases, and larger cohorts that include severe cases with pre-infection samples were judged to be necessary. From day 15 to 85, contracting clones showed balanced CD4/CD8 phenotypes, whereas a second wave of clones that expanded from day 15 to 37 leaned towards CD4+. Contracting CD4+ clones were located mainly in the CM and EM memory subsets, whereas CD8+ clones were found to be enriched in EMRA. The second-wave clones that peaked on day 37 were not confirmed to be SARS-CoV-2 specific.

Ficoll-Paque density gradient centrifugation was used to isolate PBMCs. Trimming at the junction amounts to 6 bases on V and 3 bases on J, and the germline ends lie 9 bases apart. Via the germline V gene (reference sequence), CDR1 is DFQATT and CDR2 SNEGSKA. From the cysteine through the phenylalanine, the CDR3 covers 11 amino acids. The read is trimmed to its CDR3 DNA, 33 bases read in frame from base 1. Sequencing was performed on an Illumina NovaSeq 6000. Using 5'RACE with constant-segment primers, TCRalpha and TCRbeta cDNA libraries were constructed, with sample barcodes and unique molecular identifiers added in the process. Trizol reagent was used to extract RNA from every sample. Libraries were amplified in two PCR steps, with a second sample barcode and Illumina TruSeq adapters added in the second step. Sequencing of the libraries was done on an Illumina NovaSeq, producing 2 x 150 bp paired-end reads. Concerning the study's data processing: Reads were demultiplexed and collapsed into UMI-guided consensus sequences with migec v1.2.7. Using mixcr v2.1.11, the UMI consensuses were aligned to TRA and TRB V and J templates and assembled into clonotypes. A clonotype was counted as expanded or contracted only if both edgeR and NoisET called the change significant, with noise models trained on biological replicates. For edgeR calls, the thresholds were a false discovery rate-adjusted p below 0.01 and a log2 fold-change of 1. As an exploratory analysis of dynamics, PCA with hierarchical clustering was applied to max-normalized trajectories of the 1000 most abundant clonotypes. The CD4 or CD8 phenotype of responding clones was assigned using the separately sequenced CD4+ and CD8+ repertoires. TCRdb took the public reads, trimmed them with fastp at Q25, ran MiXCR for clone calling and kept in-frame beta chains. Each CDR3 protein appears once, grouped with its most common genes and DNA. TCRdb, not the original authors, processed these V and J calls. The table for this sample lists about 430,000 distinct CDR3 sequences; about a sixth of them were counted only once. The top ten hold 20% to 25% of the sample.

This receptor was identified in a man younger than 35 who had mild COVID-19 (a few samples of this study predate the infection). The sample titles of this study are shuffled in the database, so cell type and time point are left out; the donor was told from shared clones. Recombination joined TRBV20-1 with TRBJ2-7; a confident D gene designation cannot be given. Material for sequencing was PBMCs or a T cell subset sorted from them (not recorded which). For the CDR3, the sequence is CSAGYNYEQYF. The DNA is TGCAGTGCAGGGTATAACTACGAGCAGTACTTC.